This is a list of T cell receptor beta chains from one sample in a study of shared clonotypes between healthy human individuals. Sequenced by immunoSEQ multiplex PCR; TCRdb stores in-frame clones only, minus some. Counted here are about 2 million clones, about 95% occurring once; the ten biggest clones make up roughly 1%. Sample: naive CD8+ T cells sorted from blood. The receptors shown here come from a man between 18 and 29 years old in good health. Each CDR3 is given with its conserved first and last residue. A D gene is named only where the DNA matches it firmly. The size field is filled for only some rows; it gives once, few, many or a size class.

V gene	D gene	clone size	J gene	CDR3 protein	CDR3 DNA
TRBV18	NA	NA	TRBJ1-3	CASSPPAGEPSGNTIYF	TGTGCCAGCTCACCACCAGCGGGGGAGCCTTCTGGAAACACCATATATTTT
TRBV27	NA	NA	TRBJ1-1	CASSLFGGRRTESTEAFF	TGTGCCAGCAGTTTATTTGGGGGGCGCAGGACCGAAAGCACTGAAGCTTTCTTT
TRBV21-1	NA	NA	TRBJ1-6	CASSAGLATHTNSPLHF	TGTGCCAGCAGTGCTGGCCTAGCTACACATACTAATTCACCCCTCCACTTT
TRBV4-1	NA	NA	TRBJ2-7	CASSQDSGAPYEQYF	TGCGCCAGCAGCCAAGACTCGGGGGCCCCCTACGAGCAGTACTTC
TRBV19	NA	few	TRBJ2-2	CASSPGLNTGELFF	TGTGCCAGTAGTCCGGGACTTAACACCGGGGAGCTGTTTTTT
TRBV11-2	NA	NA	TRBJ1-5	CASSKGVSNQPQHF	TGTGCCAGCAGCAAAGGGGTTTCGAATCAGCCCCAGCATTTT
TRBV6-1	TRBD1	NA	TRBJ2-1	CASRTGAIYNEQFF	TGTGCCAGCAGGACAGGGGCGATATACAATGAGCAGTTCTTC
TRBV7-9	NA	NA	TRBJ2-5	CASSLSSEETQYF	TGTGCCAGCAGCTTATCAAGCGAGGAGACCCAGTACTTC
TRBV6-1	NA	NA	TRBJ1-2	CASSEGILYGYTF	TGTGCCAGCAGTGAAGGTATCCTCTATGGCTACACCTTC
TRBV5-1	TRBD1	NA	TRBJ2-7	CASSFGTGSSYEQYF	TGCGCCAGCAGTTTCGGGACAGGGAGCTCCTACGAGCAGTACTTC
TRBV30	TRBD1	NA	TRBJ1-1	CAWSVGTANTEAFF	TGTGCCTGGAGTGTAGGGACAGCGAACACTGAAGCTTTCTTT
TRBV10-3	TRBD2	NA	TRBJ2-2	CAISGSGTSGAHTGELFF	TGTGCCATCAGTGGTTCCGGGACTAGCGGTGCCCACACCGGGGAGCTGTTTTTT
TRBV5-1	NA	NA	TRBJ2-1	CASSLVTDNEQFF	TGCGCCAGCAGCTTGGTGACAGACAATGAGCAGTTCTTC
TRBV10-1	NA	NA	TRBJ2-7	CASSYGTLYEQYF	TGCGCCAGCAGCTACGGGACACTCTACGAGCAGTACTTC
TRBV6-6	NA	NA	TRBJ1-1	CAGSALAEAFF	TGTGCCGGCAGTGCCCTGGCTGAAGCTTTCTTT
TRBV11-2	NA	NA	TRBJ2-7	CASTLGSYEQYF	TGTGCCAGCACCCTTGGGTCCTACGAGCAGTACTTC
TRBV27	NA	NA	TRBJ2-2	CASSFTSAGELFF	TGTGCCAGCAGCTTCACTTCCGCCGGGGAGCTGTTTTTT
TRBV7-9	TRBD1	NA	TRBJ2-7	CASWGQGLEQYF	TGTGCCAGCTGGGGACAGGGGTTGGAGCAGTACTTC
TRBV2	NA	NA	TRBJ1-1	CASSVGTAITEAFF	TGTGCCAGCAGTGTTGGGACGGCCATTACTGAAGCTTTCTTT
TRBV7-9	NA	NA	TRBJ1-1	CASTPSDANTEAFF	TGTGCCAGCACCCCATCGGACGCGAACACTGAAGCTTTCTTT
TRBV10-3	NA	NA	TRBJ2-7	CATEESGNEQYF	TGTGCCACGGAGGAAAGTGGGAACGAGCAGTACTTC
TRBV2	NA	NA	TRBJ2-7	CASRPLGPTVGEQYF	TGTGCCAGCAGACCCCTGGGGCCCACTGTGGGCGAGCAGTACTTC
TRBV27	NA	few	TRBJ1-1	CASRVAAMNTEAFF	TGTGCCAGCAGGGTTGCAGCCATGAACACTGAAGCTTTCTTT
TRBV2	TRBD2	NA	TRBJ2-1	CASSTKREGRRSSYNEQFF	TGTGCCAGCAGTACTAAGCGGGAGGGCCGGAGGAGCTCCTACAATGAGCAGTTCTTC
TRBV27	NA	NA	TRBJ1-1	CASSLNRVNTEAFF	TGTGCCAGCAGTTTAAACAGAGTGAACACTGAAGCTTTCTTT
TRBV7-2	NA	NA	TRBJ2-5	CASSHPIDGSGGQETQYF	TGTGCCAGCAGCCACCCGATTGACGGATCTGGGGGACAAGAGACCCAGTACTTC
TRBV2	TRBD1	NA	TRBJ1-1	CASTLTGGTEAFF	TGTGCCAGCACCTTGACAGGGGGAACTGAAGCTTTCTTT